This TCR beta chain was sequenced in a study of prognosis after radiotherapy for stage I lung cancer. Study overall: Non-small cell lung cancer patients at stage I were enrolled between April 2018 and 2019. Among seven patients the tumors were squamous cell carcinoma, and among about a dozen they were adenocarcinoma. Study findings and constraints: Lower Shannon entropy values were found after stereotactic body radiation therapy in patients who developed distant metastases.

This clonotype was counted ten times or more. What it recognizes is unknown. Peripheral venous blood was drawn in approximately 5.9-milliliter volumes, with a draw taken at each of two separate time points. It was by two-round multiplex PCR that TCR beta CDR3 was amplified from genomic DNA. It was primers specific to each TRBV and TRBJ gene that first-round PCR used. TCRdb called the multiplex PCR reads again in MiXCR, with one record for every CDR3 protein. In the table there are about 19,000 distinct CDR3 sequences, approximately 25% of which are singletons. The TCR sequence derives from a donor over 45 with non-small cell lung cancer. The sample here was PBMCs, taken before or after stereotactic body radiation therapy (not recorded which).

CDR3 protein: CSARGTGDGGYTF. Written as DNA, the CDR3 is TGCAGTGCTAGAGGGACAGGGGACGGGGGCTACACCTTC. The chain combines TRBV20-1 with TRBJ1-2; 9 nucleotides line up with TRBD1. The J segment lost 8 bases and the V segment lost 1 base, leaving 5 bases of the junction unmatched. There are 13 residues in the CDR3. CDR1 and CDR2 (germline): DFQATT, SNEGSKA (reference sequence).